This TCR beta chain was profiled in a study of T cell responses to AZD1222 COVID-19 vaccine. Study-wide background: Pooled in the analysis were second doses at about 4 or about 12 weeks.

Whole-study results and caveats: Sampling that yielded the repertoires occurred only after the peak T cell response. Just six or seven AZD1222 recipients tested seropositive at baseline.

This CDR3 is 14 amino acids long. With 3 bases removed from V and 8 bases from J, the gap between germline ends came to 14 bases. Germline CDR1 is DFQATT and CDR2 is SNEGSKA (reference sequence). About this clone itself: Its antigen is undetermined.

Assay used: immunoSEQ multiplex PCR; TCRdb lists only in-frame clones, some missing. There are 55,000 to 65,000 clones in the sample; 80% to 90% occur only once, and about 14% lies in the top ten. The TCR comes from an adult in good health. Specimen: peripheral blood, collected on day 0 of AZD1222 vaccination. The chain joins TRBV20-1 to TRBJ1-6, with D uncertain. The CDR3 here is CSASAGRFDSPLHF. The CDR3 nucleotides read TGCAGTGCTAGTGCTGGAAGGTTCGATTCACCCCTCCACTTT.